These 23 T cell receptor beta chains were sequenced from one sample in a study of human T cells and chemical hapten exposure. Stated time point: patch test 3, about 24 weeks after DPC sensitization. This sample's treatment: therapeutic diphenylcyclopropenone sensitization with weekly scalp DPC. TCRdb ran MiXCR on the RACE reads and lists one entry per CDR3 protein. This table holds fewer than 200,000 distinct CDR3 sequences, around a quarter found once. Material: whole blood, obtained in connection with sensitization to the hapten diphenylcyclopropenone (DPC). The receptors stem from a young woman with alopecia areata. Some clones in this sample may be carry-over from other donors' samples.

This clonotype was recorded many times. The chain is built from TRBV18 and TRBJ2-3; D tentatively fits TRBD1 or TRBD2 (6 bases each). CDR3 length: 16 amino acids. Trimming took 1 base from V and 1 from J, leaving 12 bases between them. Looked up from germline, CDR1 is KGHSH and CDR2 is LQKENI. CDR3: CASSPQRGTRTDTQYF. Here the CDR3 DNA reads TGTGCCAGCTCACCACAGAGGGGGACTCGCACAGATACGCAGTATTTT.

The CDR3 nucleotides are TGTGCCAGCAGCTTAGTATTTGGACAGGGCAGCGAGCAGTACTTC. It translates to CASSLVFGQGSEQYF. V usage is TRBV11-2 and J usage is TRBJ2-7; 8 bases are shared with TRBD1. V shed 1 base and J 6 bases; nucleotides not matched to a gene: 8. CDR3 length: 15 amino acids. Germline CDR1 SGHAT, CDR2 FQNNGV.

This clonotype was observed a single time. The chain carries TRBV29-1 and TRBJ1-2, with D unclear. Trimming stripped 4 bases from V and 6 bases from J, with 9 bases between. Germline CDR1 SQVTM, CDR2 ANQGSEA. This CDR3 has 11 amino acids. This chain's CDR3 is CSVVVGNGYTF. The CDR3 nucleotides are TGCAGCGTTGTGGTGGGAAATGGCTACACCTTC.

This chain uses TRBV25-1 with TRBJ2-1; D possibly corresponds to TRBD2 (5 bases). The CDR3 consists of 13 residues. In germline, CDR1 is MGHDK, CDR2 SYGVNS. V lost 4 bases to trimming and J lost 8 bases, with 12 bases between them. In DNA form, the CDR3 reads TGTGCCAGCAGTGCGAGGAGGTTCGATGAGCAGTTCTTC. It is translated as CASSARRFDEQFF.

The chain combines TRBV12-5 with TRBJ2-1, with 7 bases lining up with TRBD2. Germline CDR1 and CDR2: LGHNT and FRNRAP. CDR3 length: 16 amino acids. The V segment lost 6 bases and the J segment 1 base; nucleotides outside the gene matches: 9. Written as DNA, the CDR3 is TGTGCTAGTGGAAATCCGGGACTATCTTCCTACAATGAGCAGTTCTTC. It translates to CASGNPGLSSYNEQFF. Based on the CDR3 plus reference TRBV12-5 and TRBJ2-1, the full variable domain is DARVTQTPRHKVTEMGQEVTMRCQPILGHNTVFWYRQTMMQGLELLAYFRNRAPLDDSGMPKDRFSAEMPDATLATLKIQPSEPRDSAVYFCASGNPGLSSYNEQFFGPGTRLTVL.

V gene TRBV7-2 combines with J gene TRBJ2-7; no clear D gene. V was pared by 5 bases and J by 2 bases, with 7 bases between. This CDR3 region has 12 residues. Germline-derived CDR1 and CDR2 are SGHTA and FQGNSA. In nucleotides, the CDR3 is TGTGCCAGCAGCCCATTTCCCTACGAGCAGTACTTC. Protein: CASSPFPYEQYF.

This clonotype was counted a few times. CDR3 sequence (DNA): TGTGCCACCAGCAGGGACCCAGATAATTCACCCCTCCACTTT. It codes for CATSRDPDNSPLHF. The V gene is TRBV15, the J gene TRBJ1-6; D is uncertain. The CDR3 totals 14 residues. The germline V gene encodes CDR1 LNHNV and CDR2 YYDKDF (reference sequence). V was trimmed by 3 bases and J by 5 bases, leaving 8 bases between them.

This clonotype came up a few times. The chain carries TRBV7-9 and TRBJ2-1; D is undetermined. The CDR3 spans 15 residues. Looked up from germline, CDR1 is SEHNR and CDR2 is FQNEAQ (reference sequence). V was shortened by 0 bases and J by 0 bases, with 6 bases between the two germline ends. CDR3 protein: CASSLAQRSYNEQFF. For the CDR3, the DNA is TGTGCCAGCAGCTTAGCCCAGCGCTCCTACAATGAGCAGTTCTTC.

The CDR3 spells CASSQELAGGHYEQYF. The CDR3 region has the DNA TGTGCCAGCAGCCAAGAACTAGCGGGGGGGCACTACGAGCAGTACTTC. The V and J genes are TRBV4-2 and TRBJ2-7, with TRBD2 matching over 13 bases. J was trimmed by 3 bases and V by 0 bases; bases with no gene match: 2. This CDR3 has 16 amino acids. The germline V gene has CDR1 LGHNA and CDR2 YNFKEQ.

In this sample, this clonotype turned up a few times. This sequence joins TRBV23-1 and TRBJ2-7; weak D call: TRBD1 (5 bases). TRBV23-1 is an open reading frame, and its role is uncertain. The V gene lost 7 bases and the J gene lost 2 bases, with 18 bases spanning the gap. The CDR3 is 15 amino acids. The CDR3 is CASILNRQGTYEQYF. As DNA, the CDR3 is TGCGCCAGCATTCTTAACCGCCAGGGAACCTACGAGCAGTACTTC.

In this sample, this clonotype turned up many times. The rearrangement links TRBV5-1 to TRBJ2-2, with unresolved D. CDR3 size: 13 residues. V was clipped by 3 bases and J by 1 base, with 4 bases between them. Germline V gene lookup returns CDR1 SGHRS and CDR2 YFSETQ. This CDR3 reads CASSWKNTGELFF. CDR3 in DNA: TGCGCCAGCAGCTGGAAGAACACCGGGGAGCTGTTTTTT.

V usage is TRBV11-2 and J usage is TRBJ2-1, with D possibly being TRBD2 (5 bases). V gave up 6 bases and J gave up 5 bases, with 11 bases separating them. The CDR3 loop spans 13 amino acids. From germline, CDR1 is SGHAT and CDR2 FQNNGV. The CDR3 DNA reads as TGTGCCAGCAGGCGAGGGATGAACAATGAGCAGTTCTTC. Translation gives CASRRGMNNEQFF.

The V and J genes are TRBV6-2 or TRBV6-3 and TRBJ1-2; TRBD1 agrees at 9 bases. The CDR3 is 15 residues long. Unmatched junction bases numbered 7, after V lost 6 bases and J lost 2 bases. CDR1 MNHEY and CDR2 SVGEGT come from the germline V gene. The CDR3 nucleotides read TGTGCCAGCAGGCCCCAAGGACAGGGGAACTATGGCTACACCTTC. Residues: CASRPQGQGNYGYTF.

CDR3 in DNA: TGCAGCGTTGGTTCGGAGGTCTTGAGTGAAAAACTGTTTTTT. This translates into CSVGSEVLSEKLFF. J is TRBJ1-4 and V is TRBV29-1, with D hard to call. CDR3 length: 14 residues. The ends were cut back, 4 bases at V and 7 bases at J, with 16 bases in the middle. CDR1 is SQVTM, CDR2 ANQGSEA, per germline.

In this sample, this clonotype turned up many times. The chain uses TRBV29-1 and TRBJ2-5; 8 bases match TRBD2. Germline trimming cut 7 bases from V and 0 bases from J; bases unmatched to any gene: 16. The CDR3 is made up of 17 amino acids. Germline CDR1 and CDR2: SQVTM and ANQGSEA. The CDR3 region has the DNA TGCAGCGCCGCGGTTAAAGGGGCTAGCGGGTACCAAGAGACCCAGTACTTC. It yields the protein CSAAVKGASGYQETQYF.

The chain recombines TRBV9 with TRBJ1-2; 8 bases fit TRBD1. Looked up from germline, CDR1 is SGDLS and CDR2 is YYNGEE. The V segment lost 4 bases and the J segment 4 bases; nucleotides outside the gene matches: 6. The length of the CDR3 is 14 residues. The CDR3 spells CASSPDTGGYGYTF. CDR3 in DNA: TGTGCCAGCAGCCCAGATACAGGGGGCTATGGCTACACCTTC.

This clonotype came up once. This chain joins TRBV29-1 and TRBJ1-5, with unresolved D. The V gene lost 4 bases and the J gene lost 1 base, with 5 bases spanning the gap. Germline values: CDR1 SQVTM, CDR2 ANQGSEA. The CDR3 has 12 amino acids. CDR3 in amino acids: CSVAGSNQPQHF. The CDR3 DNA follows: TGCAGCGTTGCGGGCAGCAATCAGCCCCAGCATTTT.

This clonotype was counted at least ten times. V is TRBV7-2 and J is TRBJ2-5; 10 bases align to TRBD2. Unmatched junction bases numbered 9, after V lost 1 base and J lost 13 bases. Per the germline V gene, CDR1 is SGHTA and CDR2 is FQGNSA. The CDR3 loop spans 14 amino acids. CDR3 in amino acids: CASSLVASGGLSYF. CDR3 nucleotide sequence: TGTGCCAGCAGCTTAGTGGCTAGCGGGGGCCTATCGTACTTC.

V gene TRBV25-1 combines with J gene TRBJ2-1, with D perhaps TRBD2 (6 bases). This CDR3 has 16 amino acids. V lost 5 bases and J lost 2, with 16 bases in between. CDR1 is MGHDK and CDR2 is SYGVNS in the germline V gene. This chain's CDR3 is CASSRERASAYNEQFF. Written as DNA, the CDR3 is TGTGCCAGCAGTAGGGAAAGGGCTAGCGCCTACAATGAGCAGTTCTTC.

This clonotype was found a few times. The V and J genes are TRBV2 and TRBJ2-2, with 10 bases fitting TRBD2. In germline, CDR1 is SNHLY, CDR2 FYNNEI. The CDR3 length is 14 residues. The J segment lost 6 bases and the V segment lost 6 bases, leaving 4 bases of the junction unmatched. The CDR3 is CASSNLAGAGELFF. CDR3 coding DNA: TGTGCCAGCAGCAACCTAGCGGGAGCCGGGGAGCTGTTTTTT.

For this clonotype: Compared with germline, one end of the junction differs, possibly owing to a read error. The chain couples TRBV27 to TRBJ2-2, with D uncertain. The CDR3 has 12 amino acids. CDR1 is MNHEY, CDR2 SMNVEV, per germline (reference sequence). The CDR3 region has the DNA TGTGCTAGCAGCCTTCTAGCCGGGGAGCTGTTTTTT. Amino acids: CASSLLAGELFF.

This clonotype has just a few counts. The gene calls are TRBV29-1 and TRBJ2-1, with a possible D match to TRBD2 (5 bases). Trimming cost V 2 bases and J 4 bases, with 12 bases left between them. CDR3 length: 14 residues. CDR1 SQVTM and CDR2 ANQGSEA come from the germline V gene. CDR3 protein: CSVEKREKYNEQFF. In DNA form, the CDR3 reads TGCAGCGTTGAAAAACGGGAAAAATACAATGAGCAGTTCTTC.

The chain couples TRBV4-2 to TRBJ1-5; a possible D gene is TRBD1 (5 bases). CDR3 length equals 15 residues. CDR1 LGHNA and CDR2 YNFKEQ come from the germline V gene. The germline V and J ends were trimmed by 0 bases and 6 bases, with 12 bases remaining between them. CDR3 region: CASSQEGGASQPQHF. The CDR3 coding sequence is TGTGCCAGCAGCCAAGAAGGAGGGGCTTCTCAGCCCCAGCATTTT.